This entry lists 29 T cell receptor beta chains sequenced from one sample in a study of blood T cells in healthy people across ages. A J-beta primer mix and a sample-barcoded 5' primer were used in a second PCR of roughly 6 to 12 cycles. TCRdb independently ran MiXCR on the 5' RACE reads; one entry per CDR3 protein. Of 910,000 or so distinct CDR3 sequences in the sample, around 54% were seen once. The sample taken for sequencing was blood. These receptors all stem from a woman aged 55-70 years in good health.

The V and J genes are TRBV10-3 and TRBJ1-4; 7 positions agree with TRBD1. V lost 5 bases and J lost 7; bases outside the gene matches: 7. The CDR3 consists of 14 residues. Germline V gene data show CDR1 as ENHRY and CDR2 as SYGVKD. The CDR3 nucleotides read TGTGCCATCAGTTCGGGGACAGAGACTGAAAAACTGTTTTTT. Residues: CAISSGTETEKLFF.

In this sample, this clonotype turned up a few times. The chain employs TRBV14 and TRBJ2-7; D gene uncertain. The CDR3 runs 16 residues. V shed 1 base and J shed 1 base, with 14 bases lying between them. Germline-derived CDR1 and CDR2 are SGHDN and FVKESK. This CDR3 reads CASSQAGLLGSYEQYF. The DNA of the CDR3 is TGTGCCAGCAGCCAAGCGGGTCTTTTGGGGTCCTACGAGCAGTACTTC.

The chain links TRBV18 to TRBJ2-4; TRBD2 might be the D (5 bases). The V gene's germline CDR1 is KGHSH and CDR2 LQKENI. The germline V and J ends were trimmed by 3 bases and 0 bases, with 9 bases remaining between them. The CDR3 runs to 15 residues. The CDR3 spells CASSPEALAKNIQYF. The DNA of the CDR3 is TGTGCCAGCTCACCGGAGGCTCTAGCCAAAAACATTCAGTACTTC.

The chain is built from TRBV12-3 or TRBV12-4 and TRBJ1-5; D gene ambiguous. The ends were cut back, 7 bases at V and 5 bases at J, with 9 bases in the middle. The CDR3 is 12 amino acids. In nucleotides, the CDR3 is TGTGCCAGCAATTATTGGGATCAGCCCCAGCATTTT. Translating it yields CASNYWDQPQHF.

This clonotype was seen only a few times. The chain combines TRBV28 with TRBJ2-5; no firm D call. Looked up from germline, CDR1 is MDHEN and CDR2 is SYDVKM. CDR3 length: 13 residues. V lost 4 bases to trimming and J lost 4 bases, with 10 bases between them. The CDR3 sequence is CASSSRQVETQYF. The DNA for the CDR3 is TGTGCCAGCAGTTCGCGCCAGGTAGAGACCCAGTACTTC.

In its sample, this clonotype was seen a few times. V and J are TRBV27 and TRBJ2-7; D call uncertain. Germline lookup yields CDR1 MNHEY and CDR2 SMNVEV (reference sequence). The length of the CDR3 is 13 residues. V shed 7 bases and J shed 0 bases, with 10 bases lying between them. The CDR3 loop is CASISQNSYEQYF. As DNA, the CDR3 is TGTGCCAGCATCTCCCAAAACTCCTACGAGCAGTACTTC.

This rearrangement joins TRBV5-1 to TRBJ2-1; TRBD2 aligns across 10 bases. This CDR3 comprises 21 residues. The J segment lost 5 bases and the V segment lost 6 bases, leaving 26 bases of the junction unmatched. Germline V gives CDR1 SGHRS, CDR2 YFSETQ. This CDR3 reads CASIGARTDHSGRSSHNEQFF. The CDR3 DNA reads as TGCGCCAGCATTGGGGCCCGGACAGATCATAGCGGGAGGAGTTCTCACAATGAGCAGTTCTTC.

This clonotype has more than one count but fewer than ten. The V and J genes are TRBV20-1 and TRBJ2-1, with 8 bases that match TRBD2. This CDR3 region has 14 residues. Trimming cost V 4 bases and J 7 bases; bases outside gene matches: 9. Germline CDR1 reads DFQATT; CDR2 reads SNEGSKA (reference sequence). The CDR3 loop is CSANSGLARNEQFF. CDR3 nucleotides: TGCAGTGCTAACTCTGGACTAGCTAGAAATGAGCAGTTCTTC.

This chain joins TRBV4-3 and TRBJ2-7; D ambiguous. Germline CDR1 and CDR2: LGHNA and YSLEER. The V end lost 3 bases, the J end lost 3 bases, and 12 bases lay between the germline ends. The CDR3 is made up of 14 amino acids. The CDR3 sequence is CASSQGPLVYEQYF. CDR3 coding DNA: TGCGCCAGCAGCCAGGGTCCATTAGTCTACGAGCAGTACTTC.

About this clonotype itself: A read error may account for a junction end that differs from germline. The V gene is TRBV7-9, the J gene TRBJ2-1; D is undetermined. CDR1 SEHNR and CDR2 FQNEAQ come from the germline V gene (reference sequence). The CDR3 has 18 amino acids. The CDR3 nucleotides are TGTGTCAGCAGCTTAGAGGCAGGCCTTGGTTATTTTTACAATGAGCAGTTCTTC. This sequence encodes CVSSLEAGLGYFYNEQFF.

The rearrangement uses TRBV10-3 and TRBJ2-3; D not resolved. Germline V CDR1 and CDR2: ENHRY, SYGVKD. Between the trimmed V and J ends, which lost 4 bases and 2 bases, there was a span of 7 bases. CDR3 length equals 13 residues. The DNA of the CDR3 is TGTGCCATCAGTGGTAAGACCACAGATACGCAGTATTTT. This encodes CAISGKTTDTQYF.

This clonotype was found many times. The V gene is TRBV4-1, the J gene TRBJ1-4; 12 nucleotides line up with TRBD1. CDR1 MGHRA and CDR2 YSYEKL come from the germline V gene. V shed 4 bases and J 8 bases; nucleotides not matched to a gene: 8. The CDR3 sequence is 16 residues long. CDR3 nucleotides: TGCGCCAGCAGCCTCGACGAAGGGACAGGGGGCGAAAAACTGTTTTTT. Its translation: CASSLDEGTGGEKLFF.

This clonotype has only a few counts. This chain connects TRBV5-1 to TRBJ2-7; D unresolved. CDR1 SGHRS and CDR2 YFSETQ come from the germline V gene. V was cut by 2 bases and J by 1 base, with 25 bases left in between. The CDR3 is made up of 19 amino acids. The CDR3 region is CASSFQVGRSSLNSYEQYF. CDR3 nucleotide sequence: TGCGCCAGCAGCTTCCAGGTTGGCAGGTCCTCACTTAATTCCTACGAGCAGTACTTC.

This clonotype was recorded a few times. The DNA for the CDR3 is TGTGCCAGCAGCATTAGAGGAGCCTCTAGCACAGATACGCAGTATTTT. Protein product: CASSIRGASSTDTQYF. This sequence joins TRBV7-9 and TRBJ2-3; D is undetermined. CDR1 SEHNR and CDR2 FQNEAQ come from the germline V gene (reference sequence). Trimming pared 5 bases from V and 0 bases from J, leaving 15 bases between. This CDR3 region has 16 residues.

This chain connects TRBV20-1 to TRBJ2-1; D is perhaps TRBD1 (6 bases). Deletions cut 6 bases from V and 8 bases from J, with 17 bases between. Germline loops: CDR1 DFQATT, CDR2 SNEGSKA (reference sequence). CDR3 length: 13 residues. CDR3 nucleotides: TGCAGTGCCGCCGGGCAGGGGAGACATGAGCAGTTCTTC. This sequence encodes CSAAGQGRHEQFF.

This chain joins TRBV20-1 and TRBJ2-7; 11 nucleotides align to TRBD1. Germline CDR1 is DFQATT and CDR2 is SNEGSKA (reference sequence). Trimming removed 4 bases from V and 6 bases from J; junction bases left unmatched: 5. The CDR3 spans 13 residues. CDR3 coding DNA: TGCAGTGCTACCCCCGGGACAGGGGGCGAGCAGTACTTC. Encoded protein: CSATPGTGGEQYF.

The chain uses TRBV20-1 and TRBJ2-4, with a weak D call TRBD2 (5 bases). The J call may be wrong; the DNA end is better matched by TRBJ2-7. Germline V gives CDR1 DFQATT, CDR2 SNEGSKA (reference sequence). The CDR3 loop spans 15 amino acids. The CDR3 coding sequence is TGCAGTGCTCCGGGGAGAGGGAAGTCGGCCTACGAGCAGTACTTC. Residues: CSAPGRGKSAYEQYF.

V gene TRBV18 combines with J gene TRBJ2-7, with 7 bases aligning to TRBD1. Germline-derived CDR1 and CDR2 are KGHSH and LQKENI. The V and J ends lost 4 bases and 3 bases, in that order; junction bases with no gene match: 6. This CDR3 spans 14 amino acids. The CDR3 coding sequence is TGTGCCAGCTCACGTGCGGACAGGTACTACGAGCAGTACTTC. Its protein product is CASSRADRYYEQYF.

This rearrangement joins TRBV6-4 to TRBJ1-1; 7 nucleotides match TRBD1. This CDR3 spans 12 amino acids. Germline V lookup: CDR1 MRHNA, CDR2 SNTAGT. Trimming removed 6 bases from V and 6 bases from J; junction bases left unmatched: 4. In DNA form, the CDR3 reads TGTGCCAGCAGGGAGGGGGCCCCTGAAGCTTTCTTT. This codes for CASREGAPEAFF.

The V and J genes are TRBV6-2 or TRBV6-3 and TRBJ2-7; D might be TRBD1 (6 bases). V was trimmed by 6 bases and J by 2 bases, leaving 20 bases between them. This CDR3 comprises 16 residues. Germline CDR1 MNHEY, CDR2 SVGEGT. This CDR3 is CASRRASGTSTYEQYF. The CDR3 nucleotides are TGTGCCAGCAGGCGAGCCTCCGGGACATCGACCTACGAGCAGTACTTC.

This clonotype was seen a handful of times. The CDR3 coding sequence is TGTGCCACCAGCGGCAGAAGGCAAGAGACCCAGTACTTC. Protein: CATSGRRQETQYF. The V gene is TRBV15, the J gene TRBJ2-7, with D uncertain. The DNA end is more similar to TRBJ2-5, so the J call may be wrong. Germline V gene data show CDR1 as LNHNV and CDR2 as YYDKDF (reference sequence). The CDR3 extends over 13 amino acids.

The chain links TRBV12-3 or TRBV12-4 to TRBJ2-5; 9 bases are a match to TRBD2. J was trimmed by 5 bases and V by 5 bases; bases with no gene match: 12. This CDR3 region has 16 residues. CDR3 region: CASSLEREALGETQYF. The CDR3 nucleotides read TGTGCCAGCAGTCTCGAGCGGGAGGCCCTGGGGGAGACCCAGTACTTC.

V gene TRBV4-2 combines with J gene TRBJ2-4; no definite D call. The CDR3 has 16 residues. Between the trimmed V and J ends, which lost 2 bases and 1 base, there was a span of 12 bases. Germline-derived CDR1 and CDR2 are LGHNA and YNFKEQ. The CDR3 loop reads CASSQRARFAKNIQYF. The CDR3 DNA follows: TGTGCCAGCAGCCAAAGGGCTAGGTTTGCCAAAAACATTCAGTACTTC.

The chain uses TRBV6-1 and TRBJ2-3; 16 bases are shared with TRBD2. Germline V gene sequence: CDR1 MNHNS, CDR2 SASEGT. The CDR3 totals 21 residues. Trimming took 6 bases from V and 4 from J; bases not matched to a gene: 19. Here the CDR3 reads CASRVKTSGLAGGPRSDTQYF. CDR3 sequence (DNA): TGTGCCAGCAGGGTCAAGACCTCGGGACTAGCGGGAGGGCCAAGATCAGATACGCAGTATTTT.

The genes are TRBV5-1 and TRBJ2-7, with 7 bases identical to TRBD1. Germline CDR1 reads SGHRS; CDR2 reads YFSETQ. CDR3 length: 15 amino acids. With V trimmed by 4 bases and J by 0 bases, 7 bases remained unmatched. CDR3 DNA sequence: TGCGCCAGCAGCCGTGGGACAGTCGACTCCTACGAGCAGTACTTC. This encodes CASSRGTVDSYEQYF.

The chain has TRBV7-2 and TRBJ2-7; TRBD1 or TRBD2 may be the D gene (5 bases each). The CDR3 runs 14 residues. V was trimmed by 5 bases and J by 2 bases, leaving 13 bases between them. Germline CDR1 reads SGHTA; CDR2 reads FQGNSA. The DNA for the CDR3 is TGTGCCAGCAGCCCTTCCGGGGCCCCCTACGAGCAGTACTTC. It is translated as CASSPSGAPYEQYF.

This clonotype came up a few times. The chain joins TRBV24-1 to TRBJ2-3; 8 nucleotides line up with TRBD2. Germline V gene lookup returns CDR1 KGHDR and CDR2 SFDVKD. V was clipped by 3 bases and J by 4 bases; unmatched bases: 8. The CDR3 covers 16 residues. The CDR3 nucleotides are TGTGCCACCAGTGATGGACCGGGACTAGAACCAGATACGCAGTATTTT. Its protein is CATSDGPGLEPDTQYF.

J is TRBJ1-2 and V is TRBV7-2, with D unresolved. The CDR3 extends over 14 amino acids. Germline-derived CDR1 and CDR2 are SGHTA and FQGNSA. With 1 base removed from V and 8 bases from J, the gap between germline ends came to 14 bases. The CDR3 nucleotides are TGTGCCAGCAGCTTAGAGGGCAGAGACGGAGGCTACACCTTC. This codes for CASSLEGRDGGYTF.

CDR3 protein: CASSDMTPYGYTF. The CDR3 bases are TGTGCCAGCAGTGATATGACCCCTTATGGCTACACCTTC. The chain couples TRBV2 to TRBJ1-2, with no clear D. The germline CDR1 and CDR2 sequences are SNHLY and FYNNEI. V lost 3 bases and J lost 5, with 10 bases in between. The CDR3 sequence is 13 residues long.